These 18 T cell receptor beta chains came from one sample sequenced in a study of CD8 T cells in Susac syndrome. RNA totalling roughly 0.5 to 1 ug underwent reverse transcription with random hexamers. TCRdb processed the immunoSEQ multiplex PCR reads anew with MiXCR; each CDR3 protein has one entry. The sample includes 300,000 or so distinct CDR3 sequences, about 90% of them seen just once. Material: CD4+ T cells from PBMCs. These receptors were taken from a human donor with multiple sclerosis.

The CDR3: CASSLGVRVNTEAFF. The CDR3 DNA reads TGCGCCAGCAGCTTGGGGGTACGGGTGAACACTGAAGCTTTCTTT. The rearrangement links TRBV5-1 to TRBJ1-1; the D is unclear. The germline CDR1 and CDR2 sequences are SGHRS and YFSETQ. The CDR3 length is 15 residues. The V and J ends lost 0 bases and 0 bases respectively, with 9 bases between them.

The chain links TRBV6-5 to TRBJ2-3; a weak D match, TRBD1 (6 bases). CDR3 length: 18 amino acids. V lost 0 bases to trimming and J lost 0 bases, with 16 bases between them. Per germline, CDR1 MNHEY and CDR2 SVGAGI. The CDR3, as DNA: TGTGCCAGCAGTTACTCCCGCTGGGAGACAGGTAGCACAGATACGCAGTATTTT. Its translation is CASSYSRWETGSTDTQYF.

This clonotype appeared a single time. V gene TRBV5-6 combines with J gene TRBJ1-1; D uncertain. Germline lookup yields CDR1 SGHDT and CDR2 YYEEEE. V was cut by 4 bases and J by 0 bases, with 7 bases left in between. The CDR3 has 13 amino acids. The CDR3 region is CASSQILNTEAFF. Here the CDR3 DNA reads TGTGCCAGCAGCCAGATTTTGAACACTGAAGCTTTCTTT. Variable domain in full (rest from reference TRBV5-6 and TRBJ1-1): DAGVTQSPTHLIKTRGQQVTLRCSPKSGHDTVSWYQQALGQGPQFIFQYYEEEERQRGNFPDRFSGHQFPNYSSELNVNALLLGDSALYLCASSQILNTEAFFGQGTRLTVV.

The J gene is TRBJ1-1, the V gene TRBV13; TRBD1 might be the D (6 bases). V lost 5 bases, J lost 0 bases, and 22 bases lay in between. This CDR3 spans 18 amino acids. CDR1 PRHDT and CDR2 FYEKMQ come from the germline V gene (reference sequence). In DNA, the CDR3 is TGTGCCAGCAGCCCCCCCCGGGAGGGGGGTGTATTGAACACTGAAGCTTTCTTT. It translates to CASSPPREGGVLNTEAFF. The full variable domain, in which reference TRBV13 and TRBJ1-1 provide the parts outside the CDR3, is AAGVIQSPRHLIKEKRETATLKCYPIPRHDTVYWYQQGPGQDPQFLISFYEKMQSDKGSIPDRFSAQQFSDYHSELNMSSLELGDSALYFCASSPPREGGVLNTEAFFGQGTRLTVV.

The rearrangement joins TRBV20-1 to TRBJ2-4, with D maybe TRBD2 (6 bases). The CDR3 is 19 amino acids. Looked up from germline, CDR1 is DFQATT and CDR2 is SNEGSKA (reference sequence). Trimming pared 1 base from V and 1 base from J, leaving 23 bases between. As DNA, the CDR3 is TGCAGTGCTAGAGGGAGGGGACGGGAATACGAGGTTGCCAAAAACATTCAGTACTTC. It translates to CSARGRGREYEVAKNIQYF.

The chain is built from TRBV2 and TRBJ1-2; 11 positions match TRBD1. Germline CDR1 SNHLY, CDR2 FYNNEI. The CDR3 is 14 residues long. V lost 6 bases and J lost 5; bases outside the gene matches: 5. The CDR3 loop reads CASSGQGAIYGYTF. In DNA, the CDR3 is TGTGCCAGCAGCGGACAGGGGGCAATTTATGGCTACACCTTC.

The V gene is TRBV3-1, the J gene TRBJ2-5, with D unclear. The V gene's germline CDR1 is LGHDT and CDR2 YNNKEL (reference sequence). The CDR3 length is 15 residues. The V gene lost 0 bases and the J gene lost 4 bases, with 12 bases spanning the gap. The CDR3 loop is CASSQELHMRETQYF. The CDR3 nucleotides read TGTGCCAGCAGCCAAGAGTTGCATATGCGAGAGACCCAGTACTTC.

The chain carries TRBV5-6 and TRBJ1-5, with no clear D. This CDR3 has 16 residues. V lost 4 bases and J 0 bases, leaving 14 bases between the germline ends. CDR1 and CDR2 from the germline V gene are SGHDT and YYEEEE. The chain's CDR3 is CASSPQGSYSNQPQHF. In nucleotides, the CDR3 is TGTGCCAGCAGCCCCCAAGGTTCGTATAGCAATCAGCCCCAGCATTTT.

The V gene is TRBV5-5, the J gene TRBJ1-1; D remains ambiguous. Trimming left V 0 bases short and J 0 bases short, with 15 bases between. The CDR3 length is 17 residues. Germline V gene lookup returns CDR1 SGHKS and CDR2 YYEKEE (reference sequence). Here the CDR3 reads CASSLEDPGRLNTEAFF. Written as DNA, the CDR3 is TGTGCCAGCAGCTTGGAAGACCCAGGCCGCTTGAACACTGAAGCTTTCTTT.

The chain is built from TRBV3-1 and TRBJ1-6; D gene ambiguous. V gave up 0 bases and J gave up 9 bases, with 6 bases separating them. This CDR3 comprises 13 residues. CDR1 is LGHDT, CDR2 YNNKEL, per germline (reference sequence). The CDR3 reads CASSQERGSPLHF. The CDR3 DNA sequence: TGTGCCAGCAGCCAAGAACGGGGTTCACCCCTCCACTTT.

The chain combines TRBV7-2 with TRBJ1-3; weak D call: TRBD1 (6 bases). The CDR3 length is 16 residues. Germline values: CDR1 SGHTA, CDR2 FQGNSA. The V gene lost 0 bases and the J gene lost 2 bases, with 11 bases spanning the gap. Here the CDR3 DNA reads TGTGCCAGCAGCTTAGCCGCAGGGGAGGCTGGAAACACCATATATTTT. This gives the protein CASSLAAGEAGNTIYF.

The genes are TRBV11-2 and TRBJ2-1; possible D gene TRBD2, 6 bases. CDR1 and CDR2 (germline): SGHAT, FQNNGV. V lost 3 bases to trimming and J lost 4 bases, with 13 bases between them. The CDR3 is 15 residues long. CDR3 loop: CASSFITGGYNEQFF. The CDR3 DNA sequence: TGTGCCAGCAGCTTCATTACCGGGGGATACAATGAGCAGTTCTTC.

CDR3 DNA: TGCAGTGCTAGAGGGATAGGGCTAGCGGGGGTCACAGATACGCAGTATTTT. Encoded protein: CSARGIGLAGVTDTQYF. This chain links TRBV20-1 with TRBJ2-3; 10 bases match TRBD2. The CDR3 has 17 amino acids. The V gene end was trimmed by 1 base and the J gene end by 2 bases; junction bases not matched to a gene: 9. Germline assignment: CDR1 DFQATT and CDR2 SNEGSKA (reference sequence).

The rearrangement joins TRBV18 to TRBJ1-6; D perhaps matches TRBD1 (5 bases). V shed 1 base and J shed 0 bases, with 22 bases lying between them. From germline, CDR1 is KGHSH and CDR2 LQKENI. The CDR3 is made up of 21 amino acids. CDR3 in amino acids: CASSPQPQGSYPSSYNSPLHF. The CDR3 coding sequence is TGTGCCAGCTCACCACAACCCCAGGGATCCTATCCTAGCTCCTATAATTCACCCCTCCACTTT.

The J gene is TRBJ2-7, the V gene TRBV12-3 or TRBV12-4; no firm D call. This CDR3 region has 14 residues. V shed 4 bases and J shed 2 bases, with 12 bases lying between them. CDR3 sequence: CASSYSTGPYEQYF. Here the CDR3 DNA reads TGTGCCAGCAGTTACTCGACCGGCCCCTACGAGCAGTACTTC.

The V gene is TRBV11-1, the J gene TRBJ2-1; tentatively, D is TRBD2 (6 bases). Germline V CDR1 and CDR2: SGHAT, FQDESV (reference sequence). CDR3 size: 13 residues. V lost 5 bases, J lost 6 bases, and 11 bases lay in between. The CDR3 spells CASSEGLPNEQFF. The CDR3 coding sequence is TGTGCCAGCAGCGAGGGACTCCCCAATGAGCAGTTCTTC.

This sequence joins TRBV19 and TRBJ1-5, with 8 bases matching TRBD1. Trimming removed 3 bases from V and 2 bases from J; junction bases left unmatched: 6. Germline loops: CDR1 LNHDA, CDR2 SQIVND (reference sequence). The CDR3 spans 16 residues. The DNA of the CDR3 is TGTGCCAGTAGTATTGGAGGACAGGGCGGCAATCAGCCCCAGCATTTT. It translates to CASSIGGQGGNQPQHF.

The V and J genes are TRBV29-1 and TRBJ1-1; D gene unclear. The CDR3 has 13 amino acids. Germline CDR1 reads SQVTM; CDR2 reads ANQGSEA. The V end was cut by 2 bases, the J end by 0 bases, with 7 bases between. The CDR3 sequence is CSVERLMNTEAFF. DNA for the CDR3: TGCAGCGTTGAACGGCTCATGAACACTGAAGCTTTCTTT.